This is a list of T cell receptor beta chains from one sample in a study of blood T cell repertoires in COVID-19. The repertoire was sequenced with immunoSEQ multiplex PCR; TCRdb's copy has only in-frame clones and lacks some. The sample shows tens of thousands of clones, approximately 81% of them seen only once. The sample was peripheral blood. All receptors derive from a woman aged 55-70 years with acute or convalescent COVID-19. CDR3s include the opening cysteine and the closing phenylalanine or tryptophan. D genes are given only for firm matches. Where a row states a size, it is once, few, many or the class of an expanded clone; other rows omit it.

j_gene,d_gene,v_gene,abundance,CDR3aa,CDR3nt
TRBJ2-3,TRBD2,TRBV5-4,NA,CASSSRRAGGITDTQYF,TGTGCCAGCAGCTCCCGGCGAGCGGGGGGCATCACAGATACGCAGTATTTT
TRBJ2-3,TRBD1,TRBV7-2,few,CASRPDRGATDTQYF,TGTGCCAGCAGGCCAGACAGGGGGGCCACAGATACGCAGTATTTT
TRBJ1-2,NA,TRBV20-1,NA,CSASGPRDGYTF,TGCAGTGCTAGTGGGCCCAGGGATGGCTACACCTTC
TRBJ1-2,TRBD1,TRBV7-9,once,CASSLVLERGLYGYTF,TGTGCCAGCAGCTTAGTACTAGAAAGGGGGCTCTATGGCTACACCTTC
TRBJ2-2,NA,TRBV9,NA,CASSVVAETGELFF,TGTGCCAGCAGCGTCGTTGCGGAGACCGGGGAGCTGTTTTTT
TRBJ1-5,NA,TRBV18,NA,CASSPGEGGQPQHF,TGTGCCAGCTCACCAGGGGAGGGTGGCCAGCCCCAGCATTTT
TRBJ1-1,NA,TRBV5-1,NA,CASSLSALGPNTEAFF,TGCGCCAGCAGCTTGTCGGCACTGGGCCCCAACACTGAAGCTTTCTTT
TRBJ1-4,NA,TRBV2,NA,CASSEGRVGGEKLFF,TGTGCCAGCAGTGAAGGGCGTGTCGGAGGTGAAAAACTGTTTTTT
TRBJ2-7,TRBD1,TRBV7-9,NA,CASSGSGTGVYEQYF,TGTGCCAGCAGCGGCTCCGGGACAGGGGTATACGAGCAGTACTTC
TRBJ2-3,NA,TRBV5-1,NA,CASRLQVGGTDTQYF,TGCGCCAGCCGCCTGCAAGTGGGGGGTACAGATACGCAGTATTTT
TRBJ2-1,NA,TRBV5-1,NA,CASSSGGSNEQFF,TGCGCCAGCAGCTCCGGAGGATCGAATGAGCAGTTCTTC
TRBJ2-5,NA,TRBV6-5,NA,CASSLGIAVQETQYF,TGTGCCAGCAGTTTGGGAATAGCGGTACAAGAGACCCAGTACTTC
TRBJ1-5,TRBD1,TRBV5-1,NA,CASSQQGGSNQPQHF,TGCGCCAGCAGCCAACAGGGGGGGAGCAATCAGCCCCAGCATTTT
TRBJ2-2,NA,TRBV5-6,NA,CASSLLTQDTGELFF,TGTGCCAGCAGCTTGCTGACCCAGGACACCGGGGAGCTGTTTTTT
TRBJ2-7,NA,TRBV10-2,NA,CASSDEGGLYEQYF,TGCGCCAGCAGTGATGAGGGCGGGCTTTACGAGCAGTACTTC
TRBJ2-1,NA,TRBV29-1,NA,CSVASMQGAYNEQFF,TGCAGCGTTGCCAGTATGCAAGGGGCCTACAATGAGCAGTTCTTC
TRBJ1-1,TRBD1,TRBV5-4,many,CASTTDRGNMNTEAFF,TGTGCCAGCACCACCGACAGGGGGAACATGAACACTGAAGCTTTCTTT
TRBJ2-2,NA,TRBV5-1,NA,CASSTTVGPGELFF,TGCGCCAGCAGCACGACAGTTGGTCCCGGGGAGCTGTTTTTT
TRBJ2-4,NA,TRBV7-2,NA,CASSLDSRDIQYF,TGTGCCAGCAGTCTTGACAGTCGGGACATTCAGTACTTC
TRBJ2-7,NA,TRBV7-6,NA,CASSLNGGTYEQYF,TGTGCCAGCAGCTTAAACGGCGGGACCTACGAGCAGTACTTC
TRBJ1-3,NA,TRBV7-8,NA,CASSSQYSSGNTIYF,TGTGCCAGCAGCTCCCAGTATTCCTCTGGAAACACCATATATTTT
TRBJ1-1,NA,TRBV5-4,NA,CASSPRRENTEAFF,TGTGCCAGCAGCCCGCGACGGGAGAACACTGAAGCTTTCTTT
TRBJ2-3,TRBD1,TRBV6-5,NA,CAIADRGLTDTQYF,TGTGCCATCGCAGACAGGGGCCTAACAGATACGCAGTATTTT
TRBJ2-6,NA,TRBV2,NA,CASSTQGTGANVLTF,TGTGCCAGCAGCACACAGGGTACCGGGGCCAACGTCCTGACTTTC
TRBJ2-5,TRBD1,TRBV19,NA,CASSIGTGGKQETQYF,TGTGCCAGTAGTATAGGGACAGGGGGGAAGCAAGAGACCCAGTACTTC
TRBJ2-5,NA,TRBV3-1/TRBV3-2,NA,CASSPQGRGQETQYF,TGTGCCAGCAGCCCCCAGGGGCGGGGGCAAGAGACCCAGTACTTC
TRBJ2-2,NA,TRBV30,many,CAWRQGLDTGELFF,TGTGCCTGGAGACAGGGTCTGGACACCGGGGAGCTGTTTTTT
TRBJ2-2,NA,TRBV6-5,NA,CASISGTKNTGELFF,TGTGCCAGCATATCCGGGACAAAGAACACCGGGGAGCTGTTTTTT
TRBJ1-2,TRBD1,TRBV7-2,few,CASSLVGGDGYTF,TGTGCCAGCAGCTTAGTAGGGGGCGATGGCTACACCTTC
TRBJ1-4,NA,TRBV12-5,NA,CASGFIVTTATNEKLFF,TGTGCTAGTGGATTCATCGTCACCACTGCAACTAATGAAAAACTGTTTTTT
TRBJ2-3,TRBD2,TRBV29-1,NA,CSVEDPSGARSTDTQYF,TGCAGCGTTGAAGACCCTAGCGGGGCCCGTAGCACAGATACGCAGTATTTT
TRBJ2-7,TRBD2,TRBV7-2,NA,CASSLGPQRGGYEQYF,TGTGCCAGCAGCTTAGGTCCCCAGCGGGGGGGCTACGAGCAGTACTTC
TRBJ2-5,TRBD1,TRBV11-2,NA,CASSTRDRPIGETQYF,TGTGCCAGCAGCACCCGGGACAGGCCGATCGGAGAGACCCAGTACTTC
TRBJ2-4,NA,TRBV7-8,NA,CASSLNLGLQGKNIQYF,TGTGCCAGCAGCTTAAATTTGGGGTTACAGGGAAAAAACATTCAGTACTTC
TRBJ2-5,TRBD1,TRBV5-1,NA,CASSFGQGSGETQYF,TGCGCCAGCAGCTTCGGACAGGGGAGTGGCGAGACCCAGTACTTC
TRBJ2-3,TRBD1,TRBV15,few,CATSRDAGTGGVGRTDTQYF,TGTGCCACCAGCAGAGACGCCGGGACAGGGGGCGTCGGGCGCACAGATACGCAGTATTTT
TRBJ1-1,TRBD1,TRBV3-1/TRBV3-2,NA,CASSFGQGAIGTEAFF,TGTGCCAGCAGCTTCGGACAGGGGGCTATAGGGACTGAAGCTTTCTTT
TRBJ1-5,TRBD1,TRBV7-2,NA,CASSLGTGERPQHF,TGTGCCAGCAGCTTAGGGACAGGGGAAAGGCCCCAGCATTTT
TRBJ2-1,NA,TRBV19,NA,CASSINNEQFF,TGTGCCAGTAGTATTAACAATGAGCAGTTCTTC
TRBJ1-1,NA,TRBV4-3,NA,CASSQEQNMNTEAFF,TGCGCCAGCAGCCAAGAACAGAATATGAACACTGAAGCTTTCTTT
TRBJ1-2,NA,TRBV7-8,NA,CASSLVTEPWDGYTF,TGTGCCAGCAGCTTAGTGACAGAGCCTTGGGATGGCTACACCTTC
TRBJ2-2,TRBD2,TRBV19,NA,CASSIPSGGTNTGELFF,TGTGCCAGTAGTATACCTAGCGGGGGGACTAACACCGGGGAGCTGTTTTTT
TRBJ2-5,TRBD1,TRBV4-3,NA,CASSQDRGYQETQYF,TGCGCCAGCAGCCAGGACAGGGGGTACCAAGAGACCCAGTACTTC
TRBJ1-1,NA,TRBV19,NA,CASGSGYMNTEAFF,TGTGCCAGTGGATCAGGGTACATGAACACTGAAGCTTTCTTT
TRBJ2-2,TRBD1,TRBV7-2,NA,CASSFTGTGGAGATGELFF,TGTGCCAGCAGCTTTACCGGGACAGGGGGCGCGGGTGCCACCGGGGAGCTGTTTTTT
TRBJ1-2,TRBD1,TRBV5-3,NA,CARSRRRRTGLFYGYTF,TGTGCCAGAAGCCGGAGACGAAGGACAGGGCTATTCTATGGCTACACCTTC
TRBJ1-1,NA,TRBV4-1,NA,CASSQVMGAAEAFF,TGCGCCAGCAGCCAAGTCATGGGGGCCGCTGAAGCTTTCTTT
TRBJ2-7,TRBD2,TRBV7-8,NA,CASSLAFGLAGIPLSYEQYF,TGTGCCAGCAGCTTAGCTTTCGGACTAGCGGGGATACCGTTATCTTACGAGCAGTACTTC
TRBJ2-3,NA,TRBV14,NA,CANQGKRVGDDTQYF,TGTGCCAACCAAGGAAAGCGGGTGGGGGACGATACGCAGTATTTT
TRBJ2-3,TRBD1,TRBV7-8,few,CASSLRRQGAQYF,TGTGCCAGCAGCTTACGCAGACAGGGAGCGCAGTATTTT
TRBJ1-1,NA,TRBV18,few,CASSLGQNTEAFF,TGTGCCAGCTCACTTGGACAGAACACTGAAGCTTTCTTT
TRBJ1-3,TRBD1,TRBV18,NA,CASSQPGQGAGNTIYF,TGTGCCAGCTCACAACCGGGACAGGGGGCAGGAAACACCATATATTTT
TRBJ1-2,NA,TRBV4-1,NA,CASSQGTVNNYGYTF,TGCGCCAGCAGCCAAGGGACTGTAAATAACTATGGCTACACCTTC
TRBJ2-4,TRBD2,TRBV23-1,NA,CASRRGAKNIQYF,TGCGCCAGCCGGCGGGGGGCCAAAAACATTCAGTACTTC
TRBJ2-7,NA,TRBV6-2/TRBV6-3,NA,CASSLLGEKTYEQYF,TGTGCCAGCAGTTTGCTTGGGGAGAAGACCTACGAGCAGTACTTC
TRBJ2-2,TRBD1,TRBV24-1,NA,CATSDYRGRKGDTGELFF,TGTGCCACCAGTGATTACAGGGGGCGGAAGGGTGACACCGGGGAGCTGTTTTTT
TRBJ1-5,NA,TRBV6-2/TRBV6-3,few,CASSYSLHQPQHF,TGTGCCAGCAGTTACTCACTTCATCAGCCCCAGCATTTT
TRBJ1-5,TRBD1,TRBV2,NA,CASSEGRGIQPQHF,TGTGCCAGCAGTGAGGGCAGGGGGATTCAGCCCCAGCATTTT
TRBJ1-1,NA,TRBV14,NA,CASSQAGSEAFF,TGTGCCAGCAGCCAAGCGGGTAGTGAAGCTTTCTTT
TRBJ1-6,NA,TRBV4-3,once,CASSQDGTYNSPLHF,TGCGCCAGCAGCCAAGATGGGACATATAATTCACCCCTCCACTTT